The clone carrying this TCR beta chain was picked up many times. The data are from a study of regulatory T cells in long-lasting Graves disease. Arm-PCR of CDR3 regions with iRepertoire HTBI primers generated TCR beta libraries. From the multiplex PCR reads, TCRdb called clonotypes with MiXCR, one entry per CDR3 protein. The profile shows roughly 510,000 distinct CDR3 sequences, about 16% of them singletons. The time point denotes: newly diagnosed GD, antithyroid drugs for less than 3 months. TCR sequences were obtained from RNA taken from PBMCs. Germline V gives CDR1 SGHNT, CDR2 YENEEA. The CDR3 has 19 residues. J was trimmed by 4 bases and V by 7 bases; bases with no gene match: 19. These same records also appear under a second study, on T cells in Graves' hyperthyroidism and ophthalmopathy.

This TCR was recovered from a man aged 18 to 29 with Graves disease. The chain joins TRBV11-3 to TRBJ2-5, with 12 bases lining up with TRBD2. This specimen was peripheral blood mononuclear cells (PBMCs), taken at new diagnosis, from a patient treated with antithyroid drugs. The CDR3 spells CASTLMGNSSGRASETQYF. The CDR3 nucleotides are TGTGCCAGCACCCTTATGGGTAACTCTAGCGGGAGGGCTTCAGAGACCCAGTACTTC.